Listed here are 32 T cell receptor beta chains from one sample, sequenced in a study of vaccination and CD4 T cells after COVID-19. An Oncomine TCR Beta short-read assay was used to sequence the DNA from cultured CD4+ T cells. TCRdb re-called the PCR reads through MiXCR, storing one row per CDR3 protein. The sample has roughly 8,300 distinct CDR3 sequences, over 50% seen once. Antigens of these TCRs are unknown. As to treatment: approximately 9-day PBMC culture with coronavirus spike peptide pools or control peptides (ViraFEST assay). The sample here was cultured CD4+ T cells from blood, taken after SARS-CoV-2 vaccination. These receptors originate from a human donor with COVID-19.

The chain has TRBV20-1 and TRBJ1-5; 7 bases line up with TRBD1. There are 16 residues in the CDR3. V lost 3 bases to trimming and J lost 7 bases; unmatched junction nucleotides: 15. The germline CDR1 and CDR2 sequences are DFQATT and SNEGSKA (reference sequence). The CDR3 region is CSASTMRDRVRQPQHF. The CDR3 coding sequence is TGCAGTGCTAGCACGATGCGCGACAGGGTTCGGCAGCCCCAGCATTTT.

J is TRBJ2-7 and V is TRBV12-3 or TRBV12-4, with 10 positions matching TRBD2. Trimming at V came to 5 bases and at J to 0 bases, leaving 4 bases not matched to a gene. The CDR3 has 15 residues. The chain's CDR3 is CASSKAGGSSYEQYF. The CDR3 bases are TGTGCCAGCAGTAAAGCGGGGGGGAGCTCCTACGAGCAGTACTTC.

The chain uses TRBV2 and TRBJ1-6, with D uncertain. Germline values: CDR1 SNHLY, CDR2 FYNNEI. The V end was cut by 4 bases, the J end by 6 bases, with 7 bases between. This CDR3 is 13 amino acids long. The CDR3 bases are TGTGCCAGCAGTGCGGGGTTTAATTCACCCCTCCACTTT. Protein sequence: CASSAGFNSPLHF. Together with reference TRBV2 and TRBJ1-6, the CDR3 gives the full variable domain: EPEVTQTPSHQVTQMGQEVILRCVPISNHLYFYWYRQILGQKVEFLVSFYNNEISEKSEIFDDQFSVERPDGSNFTLKIRSTKLEDSAMYFCASSAGFNSPLHFGNGTRLTVT.

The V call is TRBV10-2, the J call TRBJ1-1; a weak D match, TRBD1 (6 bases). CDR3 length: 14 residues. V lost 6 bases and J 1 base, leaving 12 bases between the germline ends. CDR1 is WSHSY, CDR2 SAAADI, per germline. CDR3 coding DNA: TGCGCCAGCAGCACACAGGGCTCGAACACTGAAGCTTTCTTT. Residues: CASSTQGSNTEAFF.

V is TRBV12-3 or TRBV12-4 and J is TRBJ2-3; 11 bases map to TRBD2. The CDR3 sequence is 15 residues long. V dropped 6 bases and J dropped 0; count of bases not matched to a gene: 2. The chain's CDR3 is CASRTSGASTDTQYF. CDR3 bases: TGTGCCAGCAGGACTAGCGGGGCTAGCACAGATACGCAGTATTTT.

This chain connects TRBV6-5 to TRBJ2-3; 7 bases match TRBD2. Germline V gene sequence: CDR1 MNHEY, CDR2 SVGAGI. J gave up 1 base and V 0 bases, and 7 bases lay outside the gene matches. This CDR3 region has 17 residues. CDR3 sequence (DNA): TGTGCCAGCAGTTACTCGGGGGGGGGGGGAGGCACAGATACGCAGTATTTT. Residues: CASSYSGGGGGTDTQYF.

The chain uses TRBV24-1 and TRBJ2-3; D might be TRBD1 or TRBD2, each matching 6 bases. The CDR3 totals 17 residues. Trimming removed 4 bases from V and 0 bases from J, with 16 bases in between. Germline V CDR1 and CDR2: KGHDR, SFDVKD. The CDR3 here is CATSDPKPGASTDTQYF. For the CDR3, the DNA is TGTGCCACCAGTGACCCAAAACCGGGGGCTAGCACAGATACGCAGTATTTT.

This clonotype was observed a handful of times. DNA for the CDR3: TGTGCCAGCAGCTTAGTCGCCCCAGCCTACAATGAGCAGTTCTTC. As protein: CASSLVAPAYNEQFF. J is TRBJ2-1 and V is TRBV7-9; no definite D call. The CDR3 consists of 15 residues. V was shortened by 1 base and J by 2 bases, with 9 bases between the two germline ends. CDR1 and CDR2 (germline): SEHNR, FQNEAQ (reference sequence). The full variable domain, rest sourced from reference TRBV7-9 and TRBJ2-1, is DTGVSQNPRHKITKRGQNVTFRCDPISEHNRLYWYRQTLGQGPEFLTYFQNEAQLEKSRLLSDRFSAERPKGSFSTLEIQRTEQGDSAMYLCASSLVAPAYNEQFFGPGTRLTVL.

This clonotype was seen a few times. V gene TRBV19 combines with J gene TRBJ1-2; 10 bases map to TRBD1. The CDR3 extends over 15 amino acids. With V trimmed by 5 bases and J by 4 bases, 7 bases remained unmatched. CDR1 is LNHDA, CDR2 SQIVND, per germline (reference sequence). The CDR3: CASSPRDRGGYGYTF. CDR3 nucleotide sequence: TGTGCCAGTAGTCCCCGGGACAGGGGTGGCTATGGCTACACCTTC.

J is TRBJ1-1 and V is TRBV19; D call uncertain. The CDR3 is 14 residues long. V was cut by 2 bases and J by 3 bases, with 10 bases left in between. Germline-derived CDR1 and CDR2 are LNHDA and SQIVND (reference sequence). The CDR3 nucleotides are TGTGCCAGTAGTATAATCGGCGGGGACACTGAAGCTTTCTTT. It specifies CASSIIGGDTEAFF.

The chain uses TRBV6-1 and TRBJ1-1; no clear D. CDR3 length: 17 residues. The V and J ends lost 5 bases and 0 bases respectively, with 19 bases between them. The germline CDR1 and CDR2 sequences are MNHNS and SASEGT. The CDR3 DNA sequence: TGTGCCAGCAGTCCCCGTAGCAGGCCCACGATGAACACTGAAGCTTTCTTT. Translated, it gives CASSPRSRPTMNTEAFF.

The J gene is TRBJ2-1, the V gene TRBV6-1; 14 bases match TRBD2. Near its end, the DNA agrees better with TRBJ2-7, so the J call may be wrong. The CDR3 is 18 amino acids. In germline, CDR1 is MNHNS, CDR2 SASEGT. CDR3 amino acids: CASSGTSGGKNIEYEQYF. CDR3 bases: TGTGCCAGCAGTGGGACTAGCGGGGGGAAAAACATAGAATACGAGCAGTACTTC.

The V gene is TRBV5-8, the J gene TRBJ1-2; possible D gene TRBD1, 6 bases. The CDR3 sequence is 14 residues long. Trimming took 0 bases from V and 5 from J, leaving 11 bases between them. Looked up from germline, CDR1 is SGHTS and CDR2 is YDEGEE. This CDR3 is CASSLEDRQYGYTF. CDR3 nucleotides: TGTGCCAGCAGCTTGGAGGACAGACAGTATGGCTACACCTTC.

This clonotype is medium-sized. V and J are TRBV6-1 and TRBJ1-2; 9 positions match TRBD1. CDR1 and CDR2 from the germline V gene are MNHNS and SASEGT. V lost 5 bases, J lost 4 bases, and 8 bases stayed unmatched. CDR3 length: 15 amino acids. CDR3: CASSQTGGSVYGYTF. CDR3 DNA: TGTGCCAGCAGTCAGACAGGGGGTAGCGTCTATGGCTACACCTTC.

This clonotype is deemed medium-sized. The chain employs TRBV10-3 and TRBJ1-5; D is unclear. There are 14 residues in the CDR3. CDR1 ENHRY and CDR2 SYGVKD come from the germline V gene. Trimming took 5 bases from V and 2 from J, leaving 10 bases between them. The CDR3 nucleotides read TGTGCCATCAGTCGGAGACGGGGCAATCAGCCCCAGCATTTT. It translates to CAISRRRGNQPQHF.

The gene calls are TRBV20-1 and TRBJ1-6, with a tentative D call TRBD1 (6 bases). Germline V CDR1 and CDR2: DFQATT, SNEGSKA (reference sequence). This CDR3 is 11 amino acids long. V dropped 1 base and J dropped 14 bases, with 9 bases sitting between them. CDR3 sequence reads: CSARGGGSLHF. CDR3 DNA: TGCAGTGCTAGAGGAGGGGGATCCCTCCACTTT.

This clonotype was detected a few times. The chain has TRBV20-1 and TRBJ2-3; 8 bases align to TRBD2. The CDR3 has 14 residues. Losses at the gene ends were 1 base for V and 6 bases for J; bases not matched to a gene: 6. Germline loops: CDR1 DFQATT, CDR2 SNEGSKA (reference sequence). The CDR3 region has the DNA TGCAGTGCTAGAGGCGGGACTAGTGCGGATACGCAGTATTTT. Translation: CSARGGTSADTQYF.

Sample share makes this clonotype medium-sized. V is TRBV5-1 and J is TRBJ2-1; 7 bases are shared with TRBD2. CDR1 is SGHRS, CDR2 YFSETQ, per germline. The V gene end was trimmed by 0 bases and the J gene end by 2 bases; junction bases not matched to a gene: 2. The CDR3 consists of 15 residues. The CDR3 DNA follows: TGCGCCAGCAGCTTGGCGGGGGGTACCTACAATGAGCAGTTCTTC. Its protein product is CASSLAGGTYNEQFF.

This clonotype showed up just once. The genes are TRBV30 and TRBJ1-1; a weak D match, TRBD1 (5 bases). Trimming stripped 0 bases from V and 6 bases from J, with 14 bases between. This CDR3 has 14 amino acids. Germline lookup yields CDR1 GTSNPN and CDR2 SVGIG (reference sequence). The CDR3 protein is CAWSVKGGTAEAFF. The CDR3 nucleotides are TGTGCCTGGAGTGTAAAAGGAGGGACCGCTGAAGCTTTCTTT.

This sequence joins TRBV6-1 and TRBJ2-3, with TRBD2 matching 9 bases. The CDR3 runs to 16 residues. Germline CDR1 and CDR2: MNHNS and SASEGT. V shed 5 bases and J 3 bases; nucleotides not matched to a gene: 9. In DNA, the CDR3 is TGTGCCAGCAGTACGCGAGCGGGGGGAGCGACAGATACGCAGTATTTT. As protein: CASSTRAGGATDTQYF.

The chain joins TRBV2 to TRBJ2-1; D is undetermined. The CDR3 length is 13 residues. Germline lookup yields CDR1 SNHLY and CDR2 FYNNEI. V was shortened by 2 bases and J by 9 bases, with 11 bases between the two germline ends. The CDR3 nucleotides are TGTGCCAGCAGTGAAACGGCAGCCGGTGAGCAGTTCTTC. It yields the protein CASSETAAGEQFF.

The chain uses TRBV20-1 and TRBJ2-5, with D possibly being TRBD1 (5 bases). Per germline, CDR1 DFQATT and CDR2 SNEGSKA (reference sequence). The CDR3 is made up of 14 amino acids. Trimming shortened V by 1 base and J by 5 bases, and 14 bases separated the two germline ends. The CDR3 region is CSARGPDSRETQYF. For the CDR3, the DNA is TGCAGTGCTAGAGGCCCAGACAGCAGGGAGACCCAGTACTTC.

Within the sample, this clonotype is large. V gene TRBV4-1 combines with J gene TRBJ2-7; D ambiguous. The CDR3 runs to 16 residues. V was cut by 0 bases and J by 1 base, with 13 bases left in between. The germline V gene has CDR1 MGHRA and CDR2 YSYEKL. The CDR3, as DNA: TGCGCCAGCAGCCAAGATCCCCCGGGTATTTCCTACGAGCAGTACTTC. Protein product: CASSQDPPGISYEQYF.

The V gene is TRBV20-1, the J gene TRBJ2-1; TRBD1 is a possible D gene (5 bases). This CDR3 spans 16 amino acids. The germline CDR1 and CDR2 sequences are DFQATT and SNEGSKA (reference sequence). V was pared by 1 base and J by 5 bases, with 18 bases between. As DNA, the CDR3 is TGCAGTGCTAGAGTCTTCCCGGACAAGACAAACAATGAGCAGTTCTTC. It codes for CSARVFPDKTNNEQFF.

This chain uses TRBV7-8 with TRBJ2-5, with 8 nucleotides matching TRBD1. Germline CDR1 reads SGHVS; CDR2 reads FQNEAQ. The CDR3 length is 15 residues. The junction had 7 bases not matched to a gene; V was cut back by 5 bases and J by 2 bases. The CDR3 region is CASSPPRQGQETQYF. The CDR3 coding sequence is TGTGCCAGCAGCCCGCCCCGACAGGGGCAAGAGACCCAGTACTTC.

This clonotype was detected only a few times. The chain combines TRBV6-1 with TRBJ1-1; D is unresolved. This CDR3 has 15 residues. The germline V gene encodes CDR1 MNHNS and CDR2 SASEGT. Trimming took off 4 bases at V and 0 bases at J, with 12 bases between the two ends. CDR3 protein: CASSVLVLMNTEAFF. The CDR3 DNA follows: TGTGCCAGCAGTGTTTTAGTCCTCATGAACACTGAAGCTTTCTTT.

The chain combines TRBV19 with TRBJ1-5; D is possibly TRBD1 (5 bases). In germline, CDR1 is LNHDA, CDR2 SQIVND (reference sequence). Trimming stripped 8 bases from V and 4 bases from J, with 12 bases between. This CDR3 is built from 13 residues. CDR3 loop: CASQDTQNQPQHF. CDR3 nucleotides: TGTGCCAGTCAGGACACGCAGAATCAGCCCCAGCATTTT.

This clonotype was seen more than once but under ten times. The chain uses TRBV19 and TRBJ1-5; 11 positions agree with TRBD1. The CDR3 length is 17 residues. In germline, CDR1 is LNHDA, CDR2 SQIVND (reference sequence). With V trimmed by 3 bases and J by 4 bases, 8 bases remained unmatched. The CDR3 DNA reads TGTGCCAGTAGTATTTTGGGGACAGGGGGAATTAATCAGCCCCAGCATTTT. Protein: CASSILGTGGINQPQHF.

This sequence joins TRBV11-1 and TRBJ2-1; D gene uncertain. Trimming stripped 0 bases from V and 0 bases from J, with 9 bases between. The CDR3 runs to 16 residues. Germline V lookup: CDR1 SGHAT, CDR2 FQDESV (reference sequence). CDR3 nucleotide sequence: TGTGCCAGCAGCTTAGCCCCCCGAAGCTCCTACAATGAGCAGTTCTTC. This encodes CASSLAPRSSYNEQFF.

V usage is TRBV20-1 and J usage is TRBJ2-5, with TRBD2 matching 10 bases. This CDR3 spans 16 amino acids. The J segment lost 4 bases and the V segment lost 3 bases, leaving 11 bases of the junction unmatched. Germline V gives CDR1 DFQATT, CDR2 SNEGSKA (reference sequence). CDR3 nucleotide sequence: TGCAGTGCTAGTGCGCTAGCGGGGGCCTACGGAGAGACCCAGTACTTC. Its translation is CSASALAGAYGETQYF.

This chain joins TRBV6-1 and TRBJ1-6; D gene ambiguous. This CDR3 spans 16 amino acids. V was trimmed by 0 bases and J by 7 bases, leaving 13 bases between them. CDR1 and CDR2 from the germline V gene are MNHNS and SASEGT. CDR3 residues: CASSEAKPGANSPLHF. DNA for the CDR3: TGTGCCAGCAGTGAAGCCAAACCGGGCGCGAATTCACCCCTCCACTTT.

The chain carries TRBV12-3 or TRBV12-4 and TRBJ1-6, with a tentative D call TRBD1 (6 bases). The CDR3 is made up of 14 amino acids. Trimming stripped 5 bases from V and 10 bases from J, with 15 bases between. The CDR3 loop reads CASSGLLGGSPLHF. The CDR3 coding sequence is TGTGCCAGCAGTGGTCTCCTTGGGGGCTCACCCCTCCACTTT.